This T cell receptor beta chain came from a study of cytomegalovirus exposure and HLA in healthy donors. PCR amplification relied on 60 Vbeta primers (plus 13 Jbeta primers). Using immunoSEQ multiplex PCR, the repertoire was profiled, and TCRdb retains in-frame clones only, with some absent. The profile shows 130,000 to 150,000 clones, roughly 75% of them singletons. The V gene end was trimmed by 4 bases and the J gene end by 8 bases; junction bases not matched to a gene: 7. This CDR3 comprises 13 residues. The V gene's germline CDR1 is MDHEN and CDR2 SYDVKM. This sequence originates from a man younger than 40 in good health and CMV-seronegative. Sequenced sample: PBMCs. The chain uses TRBV28 and TRBJ1-1; 7 bases are a match to TRBD1. The CDR3 reads CASSSTGNREAFF. For the CDR3, the DNA is TGTGCCAGCAGTTCGACAGGGAATCGGGAAGCTTTCTTT.